The clone carrying this T cell receptor (beta chain) was recorded once. Antigen: not known. This sample was included in a study of Ad26.COV2.S vaccination and SARS-CoV-2 variants. Study context: Intramuscularly, Ad26.COV2.S was given either once or twice, 56 days apart. Findings and limits, study-wide: Breadth measured for non-spike TCRs was similar across vaccine and placebo recipients.

Method: immunoSEQ multiplex PCR; TCRdb's copy keeps in-frame clones and lacks some. The table lists about 500,000 clones, 80% to 90% of them singletons. As to treatment: some 20 received Ad26.COV2.S at low or high dose, single or two shots; about five received placebo; per-sample allocation not given. Specimens were obtained on day 63 following the first vaccine or placebo injection. The CDR3 is made up of 10 amino acids. The germline V and J ends were trimmed by 8 bases and 12 bases, with 12 bases remaining between them. From germline, CDR1 is SNHLY and CDR2 FYNNEI. This specimen was peripheral blood, taken in a trial of Ad26.COV2.S vaccine versus placebo. The receptor comes from a person aged 18-65 years who received the Ad26.COV2.S COVID-19 vaccine or a placebo. The J gene is TRBJ2-3, the V gene TRBV2; TRBD1 is a possible D gene (6 bases). Here the CDR3 reads CASSGQSQYF. CDR3 DNA: TGTGCCAGCTCAGGACAGTCCCAGTATTTT.